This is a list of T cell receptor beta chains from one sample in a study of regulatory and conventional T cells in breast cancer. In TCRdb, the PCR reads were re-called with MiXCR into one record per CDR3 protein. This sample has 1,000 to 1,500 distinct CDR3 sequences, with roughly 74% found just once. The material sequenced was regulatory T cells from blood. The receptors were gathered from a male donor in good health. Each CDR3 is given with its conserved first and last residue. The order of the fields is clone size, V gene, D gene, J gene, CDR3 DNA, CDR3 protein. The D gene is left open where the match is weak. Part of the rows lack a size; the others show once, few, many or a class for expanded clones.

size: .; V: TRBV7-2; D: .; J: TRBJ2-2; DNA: TGTGCCAGCAGCTCGGGACCTCCCGGGGACACCGGGGAGCTGTTTTTT; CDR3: CASSSGPPGDTGELFF
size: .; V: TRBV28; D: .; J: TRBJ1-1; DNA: TGTGCCAGCAGTGCATTACAGGCGAGGCTGAACACTGAAGCTTTCTTT; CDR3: CASSALQARLNTEAFF
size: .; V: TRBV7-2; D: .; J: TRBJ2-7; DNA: TGTGCCAGCAGCTTCGGGACAATGAACTACGAGCAGTACTTC; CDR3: CASSFGTMNYEQYF
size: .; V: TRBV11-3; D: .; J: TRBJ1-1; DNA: TGTGCCAGCAGTTTGAGGATGAACACTGAAGCTTTCTTT; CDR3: CASSLRMNTEAFF
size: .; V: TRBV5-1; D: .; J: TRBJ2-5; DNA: TGCGCCAGCAGTTTCAAAGAGACCCAGTACTTC; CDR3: CASSFKETQYF
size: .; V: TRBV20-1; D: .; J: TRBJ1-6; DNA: TGCAGTGCGCAGGGAGGGTATAATTCACCCCTCCACTTT; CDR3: CSAQGGYNSPLHF
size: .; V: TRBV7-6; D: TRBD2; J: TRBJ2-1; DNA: TGTGCCAGCAGCTTAGGTACGGGGACTAGCGGGGAGTCGGAGCAGTTCTTC; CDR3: CASSLGTGTSGESEQFF
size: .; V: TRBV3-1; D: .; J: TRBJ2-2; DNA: TGTGCCAGTAGCCAAGCAAGGGGACGTACCGGGGAGCTGTTTTTT; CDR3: CASSQARGRTGELFF
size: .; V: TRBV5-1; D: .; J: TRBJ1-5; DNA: TGCGCCAGCAGCGAGAGTGGACGCGATCAGCCCCAGCATTTT; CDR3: CASSESGRDQPQHF
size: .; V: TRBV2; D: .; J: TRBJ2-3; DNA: TGTGCCAGCAGTGAATTGGCAGATACGCAGTATTTT; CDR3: CASSELADTQYF
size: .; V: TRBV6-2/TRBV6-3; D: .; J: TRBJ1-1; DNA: TGTGCCAGCAGTCGGGGGCGAAGCACTGAAGCTTTCTTT; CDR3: CASSRGRSTEAFF
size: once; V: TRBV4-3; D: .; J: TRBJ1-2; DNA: TGCGCCAGCAGCCAAGAGGGGGCATACCCTTATGGTTACACCTTC; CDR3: CASSQEGAYPYGYTF
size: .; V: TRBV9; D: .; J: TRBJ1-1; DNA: TGTGCCAGCAGCAGACAGGACACTGAAGCTTTCTTT; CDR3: CASSRQDTEAFF
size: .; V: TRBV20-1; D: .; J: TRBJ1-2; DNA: TGCAGTGCCGAGGTCAGCAGCCTTCTCTATGGCTACACCTTC; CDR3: CSAEVSSLLYGYTF
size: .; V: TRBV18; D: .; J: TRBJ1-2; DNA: TGTGCCAGCTCACCAAATACAGGTCATGGCTACACCTTC; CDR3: CASSPNTGHGYTF
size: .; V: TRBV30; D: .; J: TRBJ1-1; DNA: TGTGCCTGGGGAGGGAGGCTCACTGAAGCTTTCTTT; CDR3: CAWGGRLTEAFF
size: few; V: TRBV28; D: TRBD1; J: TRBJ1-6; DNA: TGTGCCAGTCACAGGGGGCGTCGGTCACCCCTCCACTTT; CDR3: CASHRGRRSPLHF
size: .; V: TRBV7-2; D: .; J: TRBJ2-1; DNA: TGTGCCAGCAGCTTGCAGATGGGGGCTTTATACAATGAGCAGTTCTTC; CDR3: CASSLQMGALYNEQFF
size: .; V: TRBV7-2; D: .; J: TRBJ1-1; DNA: TGTGCCAGCAGCTCCACCGGTGCGGGGACTGAAGCTTTCTTT; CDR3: CASSSTGAGTEAFF
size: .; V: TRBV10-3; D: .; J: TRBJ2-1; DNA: TGTGCCATCAGTGACCGTGGGAACAGTCTCAATGAGCAGTTCTTC; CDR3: CAISDRGNSLNEQFF
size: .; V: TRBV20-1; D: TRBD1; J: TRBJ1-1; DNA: TGCAGTGCTAGACCTCGGACAGGCACGGGGACTGAAGCTTTCTTT; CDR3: CSARPRTGTGTEAFF
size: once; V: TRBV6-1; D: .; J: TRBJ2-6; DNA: TGTGCCAGCAGGACAGCCTCTGGGGCCAACGTCCTGACTTTC; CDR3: CASRTASGANVLTF
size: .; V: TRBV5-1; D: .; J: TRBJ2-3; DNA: TGCGCCAGCAACGAGGCAGGGTGGACAGATACGCAGTATTTT; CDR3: CASNEAGWTDTQYF
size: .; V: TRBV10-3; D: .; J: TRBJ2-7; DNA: TGTGCCATCAGCTCCAACTCCTACGAGAAGTACTTC; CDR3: CAISSNSYEKYF